These T cell receptor beta chains were read from a single sample in a study of PD-L1 blockade in urothelial cancer. The method was immunoSEQ multiplex PCR; TCRdb's version includes in-frame clones alone and lacks a portion of them. Of about 95,000 clones listed, roughly 87% were seen once; the top ten hold 1.5% to 2%. The source was PBMCs, collected around atezolizumab (anti-PD-L1) treatment. These receptors originate from a man aged 55 to 70 with urothelial cancer. Both conserved end residues are part of each CDR3. The order of the fields is V gene, D gene, clone size, J gene, CDR3 DNA, CDR3 protein. The D gene is left open where the match is weak. Rows may omit the clone size; those that give it use once, few, many or a size class.

TRBV4-2	TRBD1	once	TRBJ2-7	TGTGCCAGCAGCCCGGGACAGCCCTACGAGCAGTACTTC	CASSPGQPYEQYF
TRBV7-8	TRBD2	-	TRBJ2-7	TGTGCCAGCAGAAATAGCGGGAGTGGAACCTACGAGCAGTACTTC	CASRNSGSGTYEQYF
TRBV28	TRBD2	-	TRBJ2-3	TGTGCCAGCATCGGACTAGCGGGGGAAGGCCGAAGAGATACGCAGTATTTT	CASIGLAGEGRRDTQYF
TRBV5-1	-	-	TRBJ1-1	TGCGCCAGCAGCTTGGATCAGTTGAACACTGAAGCTTTCTTT	CASSLDQLNTEAFF
TRBV6-5	-	few	TRBJ2-4	TGTGCCAGCGGCGGGTTAAACATTCAGTACTTC	CASGGLNIQYF
TRBV6-5	TRBD1	-	TRBJ2-7	TGTGCCAGCAGTCAAACCGGGACAGGCGGACGGGAGCAGTACTTC	CASSQTGTGGREQYF
TRBV30	-	-	TRBJ2-5	TGTGCCTGGAGTGTGTTGCGGGCCCCCCAAGAGACCCAGTACTTC	CAWSVLRAPQETQYF
TRBV6-5	TRBD1	-	TRBJ1-2	TGTGCCAGCAGGAGACAGGGCCCCTTCTATGGCTACACCTTC	CASRRQGPFYGYTF
TRBV29-1	TRBD1	-	TRBJ1-2	TGCAGCGTTGTGGATACAGGGGGACTCGATCCCCACTATGGCTACACCTTC	CSVVDTGGLDPHYGYTF
TRBV7-2	TRBD2	-	TRBJ2-1	TGTGCCAGCAGCCTAGCGGGGGGGATCTATGAGCAGTTCTTC	CASSLAGGIYEQFF
TRBV27	TRBD2	-	TRBJ2-1	TGTGCCAGCAGTCCACTAGCGGGAGTGCACAATGAGCAGTTCTTC	CASSPLAGVHNEQFF
TRBV4-2	TRBD2	-	TRBJ2-2	TGTGCCAGCAGCCAAGAGACTAGCGACTTCGGGGAGCTGTTTTTT	CASSQETSDFGELFF
TRBV5-4	-	-	TRBJ1-1	TGTGCCAGCAGCTCCACACTGAACACTGAAGCTTTCTTT	CASSSTLNTEAFF
TRBV19	-	-	TRBJ1-5	TGTGCCAGTAGCAACGGCCGTAGGGAGCAGCATTTT	CASSNGRREQHF